A single sample is the source of the 27 T cell receptor beta chains below, sequenced in a study of control samples from healthy donors and cancer patients. This table comes from immunoSEQ multiplex PCR, and its TCRdb copy is limited to in-frame clones, with some not included. The sample has roughly 200,000 clones; 90% to 95% are singletons. The sequenced sample was blood. These TCRs come from a man aged 18-30 years in good health.

This chain uses TRBV14 with TRBJ2-7; 7 nucleotides agree with TRBD1. J gave up 7 bases and V 1 base, and 10 bases lay outside the gene matches. This CDR3 is 15 amino acids long. Germline V lookup: CDR1 SGHDN, CDR2 FVKESK. The DNA of the CDR3 is TGTGCCAGCAGCCAAGTTCTTTCCGGGACAGAAGAGCAGTACTTC. Translation gives CASSQVLSGTEEQYF.

The genes are TRBV2 and TRBJ1-5; TRBD1 agrees at 7 bases. Unmatched junction bases numbered 4, after V lost 2 bases and J lost 3 bases. The CDR3 consists of 15 residues. CDR1 is SNHLY and CDR2 is FYNNEI in the germline V gene. Written as DNA, the CDR3 is TGTGCCAGCAGTGAATTGCAGGGGGACAATCAGCCCCAGCATTTT. This codes for CASSELQGDNQPQHF.

The V call is TRBV4-1, the J call TRBJ2-1, with D perhaps given as TRBD1 or TRBD2 (5 bases each). The germline CDR1 and CDR2 sequences are MGHRA and YSYEKL. The CDR3 is 13 amino acids. V lost 8 bases, J lost 6 bases, and 14 bases lay in between. The CDR3 coding sequence is TGCGCCAGCCGGGGAACAGGAGGCAATGAGCAGTTCTTC. Translation: CASRGTGGNEQFF.

In this sample, this clone turned up a few times. The chain links TRBV18 to TRBJ2-1; D might be TRBD1 or TRBD2, each matching 6 bases. Germline CDR1 is KGHSH and CDR2 is LQKENI. The CDR3 runs 16 residues. Trimming took 3 bases from V and 9 from J, leaving 21 bases between them. CDR3 DNA sequence: TGTGCCAGCTCACCCCAGGGGACTCCATCCGGAGGTGAGCAGTTCTTC. It specifies CASSPQGTPSGGEQFF.

This rearrangement joins TRBV7-2 to TRBJ2-7; no clear D. Germline V gene data show CDR1 as SGHTA and CDR2 as FQGNSA. Trimming removed 3 bases at V and 3 bases at J, with 12 bases between. This CDR3 has 14 residues. CDR3: CASSFYPMIYEQYF. The CDR3 DNA reads as TGTGCCAGCAGCTTTTATCCAATGATCTACGAGCAGTACTTC.

This chain connects TRBV10-3 to TRBJ2-3, with 13 bases aligning to TRBD2. CDR1 and CDR2 from the germline V gene are ENHRY and SYGVKD. The CDR3 is 18 amino acids. Losses at the gene ends were 3 bases for V and 0 bases for J; bases not matched to a gene: 6. CDR3 DNA sequence: TGTGCCATCAGTGACGTAGGGACTAGCGGGACTAGCACAGATACGCAGTATTTT. Protein sequence: CAISDVGTSGTSTDTQYF.

A single count supports this clone. The genes are TRBV5-8 and TRBJ1-4; D possibly corresponds to TRBD1 (5 bases). Trimming pared 7 bases from V and 6 bases from J, leaving 19 bases between. CDR1 is SGHTS, CDR2 YDEGEE, per germline. The CDR3 has 15 amino acids. CDR3 nucleotide sequence: TGTGCCAGCTCCCTTTTGCAGGGAAAGGATGAAAAACTGTTTTTT. Its protein is CASSLLQGKDEKLFF.

This sequence joins TRBV6-6 and TRBJ1-5; D unclear. Per germline, CDR1 MNHNY and CDR2 SVGAGI (reference sequence). The length of the CDR3 is 13 residues. V lost 2 bases and J lost 6, with 8 bases in between. The CDR3 nucleotides are TGTGCCAGCAGTTACGGGCTGAGTCAGCCCCAGCATTTT. Protein product: CASSYGLSQPQHF.

This chain uses TRBV27 with TRBJ2-1; D may be TRBD1 (5 bases). The CDR3 is 13 amino acids. The germline V and J ends were trimmed by 2 bases and 10 bases, with 12 bases remaining between them. Germline CDR1 MNHEY, CDR2 SMNVEV (reference sequence). The CDR3 region is CASSLKGLYEQFF. Here the CDR3 DNA reads TGTGCCAGCAGTTTAAAGGGGTTATACGAGCAGTTCTTC.

CDR3 in amino acids: CASSEYRGPSTEAFF. For the CDR3, the DNA is TGTGCCAGCAGTGAATACAGGGGGCCGAGTACTGAAGCTTTCTTT. The rearrangement joins TRBV25-1 to TRBJ1-1; 8 nucleotides align to TRBD1. Per germline, CDR1 MGHDK and CDR2 SYGVNS. The CDR3 sequence is 15 residues long. The V gene end was trimmed by 0 bases and the J gene end by 5 bases; junction bases not matched to a gene: 5.

The chain couples TRBV4-1 to TRBJ1-1; D gene uncertain. The germline CDR1 and CDR2 sequences are MGHRA and YSYEKL. V was shortened by 3 bases and J by 4 bases, with 18 bases between the two germline ends. This CDR3 is built from 16 residues. The CDR3 is CASSQTPTLIGTEAFF. The DNA of the CDR3 is TGCGCCAGCAGCCAGACCCCTACCTTAATTGGCACTGAAGCTTTCTTT.

The V and J genes are TRBV11-2 and TRBJ2-2; 9 bases agree with TRBD1. Looked up from germline, CDR1 is SGHAT and CDR2 is FQNNGV. This CDR3 region has 14 residues. The junction had 3 bases not matched to a gene; V was cut back by 4 bases and J by 6 bases. The DNA for the CDR3 is TGTGCCAGCAGCTCAGACAGGGGGGCCGGGGAGCTGTTTTTT. Its protein is CASSSDRGAGELFF.

This rearrangement joins TRBV10-3 to TRBJ2-5; 8 nucleotides match TRBD2. CDR1 is ENHRY, CDR2 SYGVKD, per germline. This CDR3 is 15 amino acids long. V dropped 0 bases and J dropped 0; count of bases not matched to a gene: 0. The CDR3 is CAISESSGNQETQYF. As DNA, the CDR3 is TGTGCCATCAGTGAGTCTAGCGGGAACCAAGAGACCCAGTACTTC.

The DNA for the CDR3 is TGTGCCAGCAGCTCGGGACAGGGGAACACTGAAGCTTTCTTT. Translating gives CASSSGQGNTEAFF. This chain connects TRBV7-3 to TRBJ1-1, with 9 bases matching TRBD1. This CDR3 has 14 amino acids. The ends lost 4 bases at V and 1 base at J; junction bases unmatched: 1. The germline CDR1 and CDR2 sequences are SGHTA and FQGTGA.

The genes are TRBV6-5 and TRBJ2-1; the D is unclear. V lost 6 bases and J lost 6, with 12 bases in between. This CDR3 is built from 13 residues. Germline V gene sequence: CDR1 MNHEY, CDR2 SVGAGI. DNA of the CDR3: TGTGCCAGCAGGGACGAGGACCGCAATGAGCAGTTCTTC. Its protein is CASRDEDRNEQFF.

CDR3 in DNA: TGTGCCAGCAGCTTCAACGGGGGACCACTGAACACCGGGGAGCTGTTTTTT. Protein product: CASSFNGGPLNTGELFF. The chain joins TRBV11-2 to TRBJ2-2; TRBD2 might be the D (6 bases). The CDR3 totals 17 residues. V shed 3 bases and J shed 1 base, with 15 bases lying between them. CDR1 SGHAT and CDR2 FQNNGV come from the germline V gene.

The rearrangement joins TRBV4-1 to TRBJ1-5; TRBD1 aligns across 9 bases. The J segment lost 11 bases and the V segment lost 3 bases, leaving 5 bases of the junction unmatched. The CDR3 contains 13 residues. CDR1 is MGHRA and CDR2 is YSYEKL in the germline V gene. Here the CDR3 DNA reads TGCGCCAGCAGCCACCTACAGGGGGCGTCCCAGCATTTT. Translating gives CASSHLQGASQHF.

The chain recombines TRBV6-2 or TRBV6-3 with TRBJ1-4; no definite D call. Germline CDR1 and CDR2: MNHEY and SVGEGT. V lost 6 bases and J 9 bases, leaving 11 bases between the germline ends. This CDR3 region has 12 residues. The DNA for the CDR3 is TGTGCCAGCAGCGGAAAGGGTCAAAAACTGTTTTTT. Translation: CASSGKGQKLFF.

The chain has TRBV11-1 and TRBJ2-5, with a tentative D call TRBD2 (5 bases). Germline V gene lookup returns CDR1 SGHAT and CDR2 FQDESV (reference sequence). V was clipped by 2 bases and J by 0 bases, with 10 bases between them. This CDR3 has 15 residues. The CDR3 DNA is TGTGCCAGCAGCTTATCCAGCGGTAACCAAGAGACCCAGTACTTC. This codes for CASSLSSGNQETQYF.

The chain recombines TRBV5-1 with TRBJ2-3; no reliable D call. Germline CDR1 and CDR2: SGHRS and YFSETQ. V lost 0 bases, J lost 2 bases, and 7 bases lay in between. CDR3 length: 14 amino acids. The CDR3 nucleotides read TGCGCCAGCAGCTTGGCCCCCTTCACAGATACGCAGTATTTT. Encoded protein: CASSLAPFTDTQYF.

The V and J genes are TRBV7-2 and TRBJ1-1; D ambiguous. Germline assignment: CDR1 SGHTA and CDR2 FQGNSA. V lost 6 bases, J lost 2 bases, and 7 bases lay in between. This CDR3 spans 12 amino acids. The CDR3 nucleotides read TGTGCCAGCAGATACGATAACACTGAAGCTTTCTTT. Translated: CASRYDNTEAFF.

The chain employs TRBV6-5 and TRBJ2-1; 7 bases agree with TRBD1. Losses at the gene ends were 0 bases for V and 7 bases for J; bases not matched to a gene: 3. The germline V gene has CDR1 MNHEY and CDR2 SVGAGI. This CDR3 contains 14 residues. CDR3 loop: CASSYSDRANEQFF. DNA of the CDR3: TGTGCCAGCAGTTACTCCGACAGGGCGAATGAGCAGTTCTTC.

The chain has TRBV4-1 and TRBJ2-2; possibly TRBD2 for D (5 bases). With 4 bases removed from V and 2 bases from J, the gap between germline ends came to 8 bases. This CDR3 has 14 amino acids. Germline loops: CDR1 MGHRA, CDR2 YSYEKL. The CDR3 coding sequence is TGCGCCAGCAGCCCACGGGGAAACACCGGGGAGCTGTTTTTT. Protein product: CASSPRGNTGELFF.

J is TRBJ1-4 and V is TRBV28, with D unclear. The germline CDR1 and CDR2 sequences are MDHEN and SYDVKM. CDR3 length equals 14 residues. V lost 6 bases, J lost 8 bases, and 16 bases lay in between. As DNA, the CDR3 is TGTGCCAGCAGCCCTCTCGACGTTAGGGAAAAACTGTTTTTT. Protein sequence: CASSPLDVREKLFF.

This sequence joins TRBV5-1 and TRBJ2-3, with 8 positions matching TRBD2. This CDR3 comprises 15 residues. Germline loops: CDR1 SGHRS, CDR2 YFSETQ. Germline trimming cut 3 bases from V and 4 bases from J; bases unmatched to any gene: 7. The CDR3 nucleotides read TGCGCCAGCAGCTCCGTCCGGGGGGGCTCAGATACGCAGTATTTT. Translation: CASSSVRGGSDTQYF.

The chain links TRBV24-1 to TRBJ2-1; D uncertain. Trimming removed 4 bases from V and 10 bases from J, with 10 bases in between. This CDR3 is built from 12 residues. The germline gives CDR1 KGHDR, CDR2 SFDVKD. In DNA, the CDR3 is TGTGCCACCAGTGAAAATTTCGGGGAGCAGTTCTTC. It yields the protein CATSENFGEQFF.

The chain couples TRBV4-2 to TRBJ2-4; D remains unclear. CDR3 length equals 15 residues. Trimming removed 0 bases from V and 11 bases from J, with 17 bases in between. Germline V gene sequence: CDR1 LGHNA, CDR2 YNFKEQ. CDR3 amino acids: CASSQDPSPQALQYF. In DNA form, the CDR3 reads TGTGCCAGCAGCCAAGATCCTTCCCCCCAGGCCCTTCAGTACTTC.